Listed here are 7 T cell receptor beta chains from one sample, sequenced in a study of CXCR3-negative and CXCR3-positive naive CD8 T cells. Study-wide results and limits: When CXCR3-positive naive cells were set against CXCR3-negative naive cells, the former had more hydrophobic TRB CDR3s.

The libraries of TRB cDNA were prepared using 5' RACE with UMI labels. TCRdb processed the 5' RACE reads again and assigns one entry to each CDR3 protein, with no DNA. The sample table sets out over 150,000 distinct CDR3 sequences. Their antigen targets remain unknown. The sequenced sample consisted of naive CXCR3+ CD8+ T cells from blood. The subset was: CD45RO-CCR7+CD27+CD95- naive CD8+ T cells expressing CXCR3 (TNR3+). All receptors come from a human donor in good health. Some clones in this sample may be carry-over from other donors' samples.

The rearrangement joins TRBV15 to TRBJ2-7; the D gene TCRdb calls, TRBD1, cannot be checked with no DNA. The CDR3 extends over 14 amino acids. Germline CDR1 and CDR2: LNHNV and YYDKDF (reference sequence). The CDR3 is CATSPTPGAYEQYF.

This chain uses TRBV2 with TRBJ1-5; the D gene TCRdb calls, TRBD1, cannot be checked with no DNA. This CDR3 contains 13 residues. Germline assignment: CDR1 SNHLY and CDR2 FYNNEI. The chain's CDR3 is CASGQGVNQPQHF.

CDR3 loop: CASSLIGVHEQYF. The rearrangement links TRBV28 to TRBJ2-7. This CDR3 is 13 amino acids long. From germline, CDR1 is MDHEN and CDR2 SYDVKM.

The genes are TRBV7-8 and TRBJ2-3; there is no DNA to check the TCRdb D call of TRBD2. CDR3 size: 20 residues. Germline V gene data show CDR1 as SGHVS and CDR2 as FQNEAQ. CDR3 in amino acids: CASRANLRLAADEESDTQYF.

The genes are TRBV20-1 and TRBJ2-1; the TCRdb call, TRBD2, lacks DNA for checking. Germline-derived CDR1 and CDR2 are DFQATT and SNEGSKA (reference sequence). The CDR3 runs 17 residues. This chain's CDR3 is CSARAIQAGGIYNEQFF.

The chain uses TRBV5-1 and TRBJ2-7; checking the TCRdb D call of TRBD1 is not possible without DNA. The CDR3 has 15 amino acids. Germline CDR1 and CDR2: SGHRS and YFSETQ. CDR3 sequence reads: CASSLESRGFYEQYF.

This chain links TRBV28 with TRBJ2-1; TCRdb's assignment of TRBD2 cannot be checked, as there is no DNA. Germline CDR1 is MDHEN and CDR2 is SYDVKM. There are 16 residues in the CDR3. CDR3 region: CASRGLAGVRYNEQFF.